The entry below describes one T cell receptor (beta chain). Its specificity is not known. These data are taken from a study of post-analysis software for immune sequencing data. Per germline, CDR1 SEHNR and CDR2 FQNEAQ (reference sequence). V lost 3 bases and J lost 9, with 3 bases in between. The length of the CDR3 is 10 residues. Study-level points and caveats: About 5 TRBV segments were more frequent in patients than controls; TRBV5-6, TRBV5-1 and TRBV20-1 belonged to this group.

Every TCR beta cDNA library bore unique molecular identifiers. Each sample of about 0.9 to 10 million input T cells yielded about 500,000 cDNA molecules, so each molecule approximated one T cell. MiXCR, applied by TCRdb to the PCR reads, yields one record per CDR3 protein. This table holds more than 350,000 distinct CDR3 sequences, over 30% found once. This chain uses TRBV7-9 with TRBJ2-1, with D uncertain. The sequenced material came from blood. The clonotype originates from a girl aged 2 to 10 with multiple sclerosis. CDR3 sequence: CASSFGEQFF. CDR3 bases: TGTGCCAGCAGCTTTGGTGAGCAGTTCTTC.